This T cell receptor (beta chain) derives from a study of cytomegalovirus exposure and HLA in healthy donors. Whole-study results and caveats: That first-cohort TCR clusters tended to co-occur in the 90 to 150 validation repertoires was found in a later analysis. Among TCR beta chains, those listed as cytomegalovirus-associated numbered fewer than 200.

Remarks on this clone: Its antigen is unknown.

Trimming stripped 9 bases from V and 3 bases from J, with 21 bases between. The CDR3 covers 15 residues. Germline V gene sequence: CDR1 LNHDA, CDR2 SQIVND (reference sequence). Only in-frame clones appear in the TCRdb table, and some are missing; sequencing was by immunoSEQ multiplex PCR. The sample includes around 150,000 clones, roughly 79% seen only once; the top ten take roughly 27%. Sequencing used PBMCs. The receptor comes from a man in his thirties or forties in good health and CMV-seropositive. The rearrangement links TRBV19 to TRBJ2-7; the D gene is possibly TRBD1 (6 bases). CDR3 loop: CARPSRDTNYYEQYF. In nucleotides, the CDR3 is TGTGCCAGGCCCTCAAGGGACACAAATTACTACGAGCAGTACTTC.